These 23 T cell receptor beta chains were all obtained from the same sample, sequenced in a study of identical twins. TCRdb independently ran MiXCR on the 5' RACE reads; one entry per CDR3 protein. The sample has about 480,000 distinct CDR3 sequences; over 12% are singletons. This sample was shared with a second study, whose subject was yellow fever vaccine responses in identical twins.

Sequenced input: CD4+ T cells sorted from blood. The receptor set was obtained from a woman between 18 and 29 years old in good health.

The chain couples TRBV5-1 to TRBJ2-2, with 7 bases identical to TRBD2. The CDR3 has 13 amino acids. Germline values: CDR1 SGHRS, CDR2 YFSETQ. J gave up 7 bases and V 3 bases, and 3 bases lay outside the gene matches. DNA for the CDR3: TGCGCCAGCAGCTGGACTAGTGACGGGGAGCTGTTTTTT. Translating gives CASSWTSDGELFF. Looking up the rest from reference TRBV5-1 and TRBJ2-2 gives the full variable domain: KAGVTQTPRYLIKTRGQQVTLSCSPISGHRSVSWYQQTPGQGLQFLFEYFSETQRNKGNFPGRFSGRQFSNSRSEMNVSTLELGDSALYLCASSWTSDGELFFGEGSRLTVL.

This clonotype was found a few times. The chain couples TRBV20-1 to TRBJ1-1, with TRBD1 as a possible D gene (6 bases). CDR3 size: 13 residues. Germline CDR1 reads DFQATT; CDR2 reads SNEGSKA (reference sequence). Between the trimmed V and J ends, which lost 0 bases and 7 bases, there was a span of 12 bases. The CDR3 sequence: CSARDPKQGEAFF. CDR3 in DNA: TGCAGTGCTAGAGATCCGAAACAGGGTGAAGCTTTCTTT.

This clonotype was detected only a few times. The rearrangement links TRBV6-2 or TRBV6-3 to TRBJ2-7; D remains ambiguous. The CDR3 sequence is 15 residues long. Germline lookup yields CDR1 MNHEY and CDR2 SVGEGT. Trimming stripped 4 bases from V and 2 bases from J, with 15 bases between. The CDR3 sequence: CASSSPMGATYEQYF. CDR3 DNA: TGTGCCAGCAGTTCCCCTATGGGCGCGACCTACGAGCAGTACTTC.

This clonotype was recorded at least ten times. In DNA form, the CDR3 reads TGTGCCATCAGTGAGCACGGGGGCAATGAGCAGTTCTTC. It translates to CAISEHGGNEQFF. V gene TRBV10-3 combines with J gene TRBJ2-1, with a possible D match to TRBD2 (6 bases). The germline V and J ends were trimmed by 2 bases and 6 bases, with 8 bases remaining between them. Germline CDR1 ENHRY, CDR2 SYGVKD. The CDR3 consists of 13 residues.

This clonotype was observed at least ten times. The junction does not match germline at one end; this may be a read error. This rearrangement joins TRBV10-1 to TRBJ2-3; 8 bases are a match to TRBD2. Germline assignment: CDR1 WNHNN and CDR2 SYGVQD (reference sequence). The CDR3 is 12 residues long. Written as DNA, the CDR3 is TGCGCCAGCATGGAGGGTCGGGAGGGCCTGCAATTT. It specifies CASMEGREGLQF.

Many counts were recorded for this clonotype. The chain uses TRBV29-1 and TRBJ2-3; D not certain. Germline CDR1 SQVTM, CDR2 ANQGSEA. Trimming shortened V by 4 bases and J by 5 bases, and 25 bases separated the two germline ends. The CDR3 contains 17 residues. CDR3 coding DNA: TGCAGCGTTGTTCGCAGTCCGCCCGGGCGACGTAGAGATACGCAGTATTTT. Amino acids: CSVVRSPPGRRRDTQYF.

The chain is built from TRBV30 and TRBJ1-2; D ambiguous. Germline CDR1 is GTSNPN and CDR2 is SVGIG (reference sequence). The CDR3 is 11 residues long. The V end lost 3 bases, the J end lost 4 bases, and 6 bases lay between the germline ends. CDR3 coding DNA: TGTGCCTGGAGCACCCTCTATGGCTACACCTTC. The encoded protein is CAWSTLYGYTF.

CDR3 coding DNA: TGCGCCAGCTCCTGGTCGGACAGCCAAGAGACCCAGTACTTC. Its translation: CASSWSDSQETQYF. The chain has TRBV5-1 and TRBJ2-5, with a weak D call TRBD1 (6 bases). Trimming took off 7 bases at V and 1 base at J, with 14 bases between the two ends. This CDR3 contains 14 residues. Per germline, CDR1 SGHRS and CDR2 YFSETQ.

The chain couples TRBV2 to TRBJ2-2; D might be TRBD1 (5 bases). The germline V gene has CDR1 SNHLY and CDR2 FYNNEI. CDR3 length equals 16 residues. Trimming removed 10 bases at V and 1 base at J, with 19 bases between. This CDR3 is CATRSRQILNTGELFF. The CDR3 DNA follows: TGTGCCACCAGGTCAAGACAGATATTGAACACCGGGGAGCTGTTTTTT.

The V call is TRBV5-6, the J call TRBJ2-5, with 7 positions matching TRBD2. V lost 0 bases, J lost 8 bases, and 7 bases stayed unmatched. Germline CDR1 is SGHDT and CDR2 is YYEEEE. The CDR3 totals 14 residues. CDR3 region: CASSLAKGGFTQYF. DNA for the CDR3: TGTGCCAGCAGCTTGGCCAAGGGAGGGTTTACCCAGTACTTC.

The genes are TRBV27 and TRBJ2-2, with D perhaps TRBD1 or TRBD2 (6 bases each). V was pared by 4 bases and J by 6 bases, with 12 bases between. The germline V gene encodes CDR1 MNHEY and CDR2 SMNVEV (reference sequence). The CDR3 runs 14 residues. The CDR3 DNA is TGTGCCAGCAGTTCTTGGGGGGCTTCCGGGGAGCTGTTTTTT. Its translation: CASSSWGASGELFF.

CDR3 in DNA: TGTGCCAGACAGGCGACGGGCACTGAAGCTTTCTTT. This sequence encodes CARQATGTEAFF. The chain recombines TRBV2 with TRBJ1-1; possible D gene TRBD1, 5 bases. Germline loops: CDR1 SNHLY, CDR2 FYNNEI. This CDR3 is built from 12 residues. V lost 9 bases to trimming and J lost 4 bases, with 12 bases between them.

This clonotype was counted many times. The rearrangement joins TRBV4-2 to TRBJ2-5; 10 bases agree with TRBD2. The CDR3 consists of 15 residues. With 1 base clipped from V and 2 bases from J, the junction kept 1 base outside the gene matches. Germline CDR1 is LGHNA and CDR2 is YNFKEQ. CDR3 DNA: TGTGCCAGCAGCCAAGGGACTAGCGGACAAGAGACCCAGTACTTC. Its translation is CASSQGTSGQETQYF.

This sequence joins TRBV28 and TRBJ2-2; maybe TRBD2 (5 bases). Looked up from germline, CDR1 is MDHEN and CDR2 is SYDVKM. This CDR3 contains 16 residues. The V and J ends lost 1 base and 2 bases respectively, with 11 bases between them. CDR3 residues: CASSLLSGYNTGELFF. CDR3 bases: TGTGCCAGCAGTTTATTGTCGGGGTACAACACCGGGGAGCTGTTTTTT.

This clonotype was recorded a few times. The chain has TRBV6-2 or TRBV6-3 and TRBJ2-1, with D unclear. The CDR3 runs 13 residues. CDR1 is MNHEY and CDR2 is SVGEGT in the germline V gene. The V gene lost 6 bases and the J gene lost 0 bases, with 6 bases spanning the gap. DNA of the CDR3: TGTGCCAGCAGGGCGAGCTCCTACAATGAGCAGTTCTTC. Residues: CASRASSYNEQFF.

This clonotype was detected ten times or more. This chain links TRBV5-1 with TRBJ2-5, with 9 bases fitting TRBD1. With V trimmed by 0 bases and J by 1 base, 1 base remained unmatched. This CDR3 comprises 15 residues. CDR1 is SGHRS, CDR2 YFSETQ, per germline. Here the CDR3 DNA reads TGCGCCAGCAGCTTGGTGGGACAGGGCCAAGAGACCCAGTACTTC. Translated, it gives CASSLVGQGQETQYF.

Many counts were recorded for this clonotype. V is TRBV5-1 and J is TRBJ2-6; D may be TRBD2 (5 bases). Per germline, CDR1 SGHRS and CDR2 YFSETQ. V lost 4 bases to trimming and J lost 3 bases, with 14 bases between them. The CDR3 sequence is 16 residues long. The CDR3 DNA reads TGCGCCAGCAGCCCCGGTCGAGGGAGTGGGGCCAACGTCCTGACTTTC. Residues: CASSPGRGSGANVLTF.

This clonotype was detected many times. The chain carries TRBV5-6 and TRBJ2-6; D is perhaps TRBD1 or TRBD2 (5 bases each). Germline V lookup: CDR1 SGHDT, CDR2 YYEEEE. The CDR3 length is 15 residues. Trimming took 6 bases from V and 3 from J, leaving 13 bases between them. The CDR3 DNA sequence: TGTGCCAGCACCAAAGGGGAGTATGGGGCCAACGTCCTGACTTTC. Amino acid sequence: CASTKGEYGANVLTF.

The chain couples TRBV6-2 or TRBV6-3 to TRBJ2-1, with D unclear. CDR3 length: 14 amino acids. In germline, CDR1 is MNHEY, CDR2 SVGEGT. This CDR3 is CASVPTATANEQFF. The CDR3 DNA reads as TGTGCTAGTGTCCCGACGGCCACCGCCAATGAGCAGTTCTTC.

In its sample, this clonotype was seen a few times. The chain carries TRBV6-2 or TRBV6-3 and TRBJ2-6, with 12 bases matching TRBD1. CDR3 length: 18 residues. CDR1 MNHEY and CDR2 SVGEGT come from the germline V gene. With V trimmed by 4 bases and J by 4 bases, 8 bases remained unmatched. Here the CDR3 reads CASSFPGQGAPGANVLTF. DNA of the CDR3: TGTGCCAGCAGTTTCCCGGGACAGGGGGCTCCCGGGGCCAACGTCCTGACTTTC.

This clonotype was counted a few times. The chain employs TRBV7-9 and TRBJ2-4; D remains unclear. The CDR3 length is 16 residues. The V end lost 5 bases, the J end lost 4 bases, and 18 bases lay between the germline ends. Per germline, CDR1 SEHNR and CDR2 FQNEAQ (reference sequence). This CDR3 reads CASSPPFWSQKNIQYF. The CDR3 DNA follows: TGTGCCAGCAGCCCCCCCTTTTGGTCTCAGAAAAACATTCAGTACTTC.

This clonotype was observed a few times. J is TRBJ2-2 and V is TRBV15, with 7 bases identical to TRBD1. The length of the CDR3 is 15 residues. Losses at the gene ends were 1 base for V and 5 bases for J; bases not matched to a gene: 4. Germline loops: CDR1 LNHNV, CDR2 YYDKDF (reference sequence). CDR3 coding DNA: TGTGCCACCAGCAGAGGTGGACAGGCAACCGGGGAGCTGTTTTTT. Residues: CATSRGGQATGELFF.

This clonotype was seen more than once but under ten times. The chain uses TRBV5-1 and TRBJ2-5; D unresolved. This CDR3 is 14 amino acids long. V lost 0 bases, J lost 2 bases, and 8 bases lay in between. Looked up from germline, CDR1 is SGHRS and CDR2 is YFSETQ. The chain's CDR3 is CASSLGRPQETQYF. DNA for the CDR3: TGCGCCAGCAGCTTGGGCAGACCTCAAGAGACCCAGTACTTC.